The sample holds a few counts of the clone carrying this T cell receptor beta chain. This record comes from a study of graft-versus-host responses after intestinal transplantation. Study background: The whole recipient group had anti-thymocyte globulin induction followed by tacrolimus and steroids for about three years.

Overall study results and limits: Those patients showing graft-donor T cell macrochimerism displayed high graft-versus-host to host-versus-graft clonal ratios in allografts. Peak circulating GvH clone levels were associated with early post-transplant HvG declines. GvH clonotypes were identified within recipient marrow, with a subset emerging first in ileum or blood.

Researchers placed some 200,000 CFSE-labeled responder cells in culture with some 200,000 irradiated, violet-dye-labeled stimulator cells. V lost 2 bases, J lost 4 bases, and 17 bases lay in between. CDR3 length: 16 residues. The germline V gene encodes CDR1 SGHAT and CDR2 FQNNGV. Libraries were prepared by immunoSEQ multiplex PCR; TCRdb keeps only in-frame clonotypes and omits some of them. Counted here are roughly 4,700 clones, roughly 30% occurring once; the ten biggest clones make up approximately 26%. The chain uses TRBV11-2 and TRBJ1-2; D not certain. The specimen comprised alloreactive CD8+ T cells from a mixed lymphocyte reaction culture, sampled before transplantation. Subset in this sample: CFSE-low proliferating T cells sorted from roughly six-day pre-transplant mixed lymphocyte reaction (GvH or HvG direction). This receptor was identified in a human patient who was an organ donor for intestinal transplantation. CDR3 in amino acids: CASSLTKSPSLYGYTF. The CDR3 DNA follows: TGTGCCAGCAGCTTAACTAAGTCCCCTTCCCTCTATGGCTACACCTTC.